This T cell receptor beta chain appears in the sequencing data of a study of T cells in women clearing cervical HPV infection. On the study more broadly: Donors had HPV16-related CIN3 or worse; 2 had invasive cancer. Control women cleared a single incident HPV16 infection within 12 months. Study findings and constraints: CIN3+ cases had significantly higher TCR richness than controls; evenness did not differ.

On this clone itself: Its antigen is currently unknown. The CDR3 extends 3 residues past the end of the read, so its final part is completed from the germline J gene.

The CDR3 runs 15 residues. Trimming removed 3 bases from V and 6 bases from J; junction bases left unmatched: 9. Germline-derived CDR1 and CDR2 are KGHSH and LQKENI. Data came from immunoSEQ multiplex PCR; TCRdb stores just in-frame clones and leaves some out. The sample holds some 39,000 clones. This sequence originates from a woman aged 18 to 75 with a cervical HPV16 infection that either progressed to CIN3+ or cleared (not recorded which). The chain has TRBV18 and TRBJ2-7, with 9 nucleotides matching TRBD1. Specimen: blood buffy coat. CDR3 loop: CASSPPGQGLGEQYF. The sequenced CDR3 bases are TGTGCCAGCTCACCCCCGGGACAGGGCTTAGGCGAG.